Sequencing of this TCR beta chain was carried out in a study of T cell repertoires in cytomegalovirus infection. Whole-study findings and limits: HLA-C-restricted, CMV-specific TCR beta clonotypes were dominant ex vivo.

This clonotype was detected a few times. The antigen remains unidentified. In TCRdb, the reads were re-called with MiXCR into one record per CDR3 protein. The sample has 350,000 to 400,000 distinct CDR3 sequences, about 35% seen once. The germline V gene encodes CDR1 SEHNR and CDR2 FQNEAQ (reference sequence). This CDR3 comprises 13 residues. Trimming took off 5 bases at V and 2 bases at J, with 10 bases between the two ends. The input for sequencing was cultured PBMCs, taken from culture after CMV antigen stimulation. The V call is TRBV7-9, the J call TRBJ2-7, with a tentative D call TRBD1 (6 bases). The sequence came from a human donor in good health (CMV status not recorded). Some clones in this sample may be carry-over from other donors' samples. The CDR3 coding sequence is TGTGCCAGCAGCCGGACAGAGACCTACGAGCAGTACTTC. It specifies CASSRTETYEQYF.